The 3 T cell receptor beta chains given below trace back to one sample, sequenced in a study of blood T cell repertoires in COVID-19. TCRdb keeps only in-frame clones here, not all; method: immunoSEQ multiplex PCR. The sample includes 150,000 to 200,000 clones, more than 60% of them seen just once. Material: peripheral blood. These receptors all stem from a man aged 70 or older with acute or convalescent COVID-19.

This clone was detected only once. This chain joins TRBV18 and TRBJ2-3; 7 positions match TRBD2. The CDR3 is 15 residues long. The V gene's germline CDR1 is KGHSH and CDR2 LQKENI. V gave up 2 bases and J gave up 4 bases; unmatched junction bases: 6. The CDR3 region is CASSPWEGAADTQYF. In nucleotides, the CDR3 is TGTGCCAGCTCACCATGGGAGGGCGCGGCAGATACGCAGTATTTT.

This rearrangement joins TRBV25-1 to TRBJ1-1; D gene uncertain. CDR3 length equals 13 residues. V was trimmed by 1 base and J by 4 bases, leaving 7 bases between them. Looked up from germline, CDR1 is MGHDK and CDR2 is SYGVNS. The CDR3 nucleotides are TGTGCCAGCAGTGAATTGTACAGCACTGAAGCTTTCTTT. This codes for CASSELYSTEAFF.

The V call is TRBV2, the J call TRBJ2-5; the match to TRBD2 covers 7 bases. The V gene's germline CDR1 is SNHLY and CDR2 FYNNEI. Germline trimming cut 4 bases from V and 5 bases from J; bases unmatched to any gene: 7. The CDR3 has 14 amino acids. Written as DNA, the CDR3 is TGTGCCAGCAGTGGGGGACTAACGGGGGAGACCCAGTACTTC. Residues: CASSGGLTGETQYF.